Only a few counts were recorded for the clone carrying this TCR beta chain. Antigen unknown. Other DNA sequences of this sample code for an identical CDR3. The germline gives CDR1 SGHAT, CDR2 FQNNGV. The CDR3 has 13 residues. Trimming shortened V by 3 bases and J by 6 bases, and 11 bases separated the two germline ends. The data derive from a study of cytomegalovirus exposure and HLA in healthy donors. General study results and limits: When analyzed later, a missense DCLRE1C variant was found to be linked to TCR beta V- and J-gene trimming.

In the PCR, 60 Vbeta and 13 Jbeta primers were used. Repertoires were generated with immunoSEQ multiplex PCR, while TCRdb's copy carries only in-frame clones and drops some. Found here are 150,000 to 200,000 clones, 60% to 80% of them singletons; the top ten hold about 4.5%. The chain is built from TRBV11-2 and TRBJ1-1; D gene unclear. The specimen was PBMCs. The sequence came from a man between 18 and 35 years old in good health and CMV-seropositive. The CDR3 nucleotides read TGTGCCAGCAGCTTGGTTCAACGCGCTGAAGCTTTCTTT. Amino acids: CASSLVQRAEAFF.